What follows describes a single T cell receptor (beta chain). Its antigen is currently unknown. Sequencing used immunoSEQ multiplex PCR; TCRdb keeps in-frame clones, though not all of them. The repertoire holds 60,000 to 75,000 clones, 70% to 85% seen once, with 20% in the top ten. This entry is derived from a study of T cell responses to AZD1222 COVID-19 vaccine. Study outcomes and limitations: The donors showed a predominance of white British ancestry and of females, with possible underestimation of clonal diversity.

V was clipped by 2 bases and J by 8 bases, with 9 bases between them. The CDR3 loop spans 13 amino acids. CDR1 SGHAT and CDR2 FQNNGV come from the germline V gene. The rearrangement uses TRBV11-2 and TRBJ1-4; D remains ambiguous. This material consisted of peripheral blood, taken on day 0 of AZD1222 vaccination. The receptor was derived from an adult in good health. The CDR3 reads CASSLILEEKLFF. The CDR3 nucleotides are TGTGCCAGCAGCTTAATTCTAGAAGAAAAACTGTTTTTT.